These 30 T cell receptor beta chains came from one sample sequenced in a study of cytomegalovirus exposure and HLA in healthy donors. Only in-frame clones appear in the TCRdb table, and some are missing; sequencing was by immunoSEQ multiplex PCR. The data hold about 160,000 clones, with roughly 80% observed a single time. Sequencing was done on a sample of PBMCs. The receptors were gathered from a man between 25 and 39 years old in good health and CMV-seropositive.

The chain links TRBV5-1 to TRBJ1-1, with a tentative D call TRBD1 (6 bases). V was clipped by 4 bases and J by 4 bases, with 14 bases between them. Germline CDR1 reads SGHRS; CDR2 reads YFSETQ. The CDR3 length is 14 residues. CDR3 sequence reads: CASSATRGGTEAFF. CDR3 DNA sequence: TGCGCCAGCAGCGCGACTAGGGGGGGCACTGAAGCTTTCTTT.

This clone came up a few times. V and J are TRBV9 and TRBJ2-1, with D perhaps TRBD2 (6 bases). This CDR3 has 15 amino acids. Germline CDR1 SGDLS, CDR2 YYNGEE. Deletions cut 3 bases from V and 7 bases from J, with 17 bases between. Here the CDR3 DNA reads TGTGCCAGCAGCGCAACGGGACTTCCGGGGAATGAGCAGTTCTTC. Translating gives CASSATGLPGNEQFF.

The chain links TRBV7-3 to TRBJ2-3, with D perhaps matching TRBD2 (6 bases). The germline gives CDR1 SGHTA, CDR2 FQGTGA. Trimming pared 0 bases from V and 0 bases from J, leaving 7 bases between. The length of the CDR3 is 15 residues. DNA of the CDR3: TGTGCCAGCAGCTTAACGGGAGGAAGCACAGATACGCAGTATTTT. Translating it yields CASSLTGGSTDTQYF.

The rearrangement links TRBV27 to TRBJ2-7; D is possibly TRBD2 (6 bases). Germline V lookup: CDR1 MNHEY, CDR2 SMNVEV (reference sequence). Trimming stripped 3 bases from V and 7 bases from J, with 19 bases between. The length of the CDR3 is 15 residues. In DNA form, the CDR3 reads TGTGCCAGCAGTTTCGATAGCGGCCTGTGGGGAGAGCAGTACTTC. It is translated as CASSFDSGLWGEQYF.

This clone was found a few times. The chain couples TRBV25-1 to TRBJ1-5, with D possibly matching TRBD1 (5 bases). Germline-derived CDR1 and CDR2 are MGHDK and SYGVNS. The V and J ends lost 6 bases and 2 bases respectively, with 5 bases between them. This CDR3 has 12 amino acids. The CDR3 DNA reads TGTGCCAGCAGACAGGGCAATCAGCCCCAGCATTTT. This sequence encodes CASRQGNQPQHF.

This clone was counted between two and nine times. The CDR3 DNA follows: TGTGCCAGCAGTGAGACTAGCGGGGGAACGGATGAGCAGTTCTTC. Amino acids: CASSETSGGTDEQFF. This chain connects TRBV6-1 to TRBJ2-1; TRBD2 aligns across 12 bases. The CDR3 sequence is 15 residues long. The germline V gene has CDR1 MNHNS and CDR2 SASEGT. Trimming at V came to 3 bases and at J to 8 bases, leaving 5 bases not matched to a gene.

A remark on this clone: At one of its ends the junction is not consistent with the germline gene, which may arise from a read error. The chain uses TRBV2 and TRBJ1-1; D is undetermined. The CDR3 spans 14 residues. Germline values: CDR1 SNHLY, CDR2 FYNNEI. CDR3 amino acids: CASSGTGSHYEPFF. CDR3 bases: TGTGCCAGCAGTGGTACCGGCAGCCACTATGAACCTTTCTTT.

Only one count was recorded for this clone. The gene calls are TRBV7-9 and TRBJ1-2; 7 bases are shared with TRBD1. The germline V gene encodes CDR1 SEHNR and CDR2 FQNEAQ (reference sequence). Germline trimming cut 5 bases from V and 3 bases from J; bases unmatched to any gene: 6. The CDR3 totals 14 residues. CDR3: CASSTTTGDYGYTF. In DNA form, the CDR3 reads TGTGCCAGCAGCACCACCACAGGGGACTATGGCTACACCTTC. Supplemented by reference TRBV7-9 and TRBJ1-2, the full variable domain reads DTGVSQNPRHKITKRGQNVTFRCDPISEHNRLYWYRQTLGQGPEFLTYFQNEAQLEKSRLLSDRFSAERPKGSFSTLEIQRTEQGDSAMYLCASSTTTGDYGYTFGSGTRLTVV.

The V call is TRBV29-1, the J call TRBJ2-7; TRBD1 matches at 7 bases. This CDR3 is built from 12 residues. Germline values: CDR1 SQVTM, CDR2 ANQGSEA. The V and J ends lost 4 bases and 6 bases, in that order; junction bases with no gene match: 6. The CDR3, as DNA: TGCAGCGTTGCCCCGACAGGGATCGAGCAGTACTTC. As protein: CSVAPTGIEQYF.

The gene calls are TRBV9 and TRBJ2-1; 10 bases are a match to TRBD2. Germline V lookup: CDR1 SGDLS, CDR2 YYNGEE. J was trimmed by 4 bases and V by 0 bases; bases with no gene match: 7. The CDR3 runs to 17 residues. This CDR3 reads CASSVGRVAGGYNEQFF. For the CDR3, the DNA is TGTGCCAGCAGCGTAGGACGAGTAGCGGGAGGTTACAATGAGCAGTTCTTC.

This sequence joins TRBV4-1 and TRBJ2-1; D possibly corresponds to TRBD1 (6 bases). V was trimmed by 1 base and J by 5 bases, leaving 15 bases between them. The CDR3 totals 16 residues. The germline V gene has CDR1 MGHRA and CDR2 YSYEKL. CDR3 DNA: TGCGCCAGCAGCCAAGCATACAGGGAATACGACAATGAGCAGTTCTTC. Translation: CASSQAYREYDNEQFF.

The gene calls are TRBV4-3 and TRBJ2-3; 7 bases agree with TRBD1. Looked up from germline, CDR1 is LGHNA and CDR2 is YSLEER. CDR3 length equals 14 residues. V lost 0 bases and J lost 8; bases outside the gene matches: 5. This CDR3 reads CASSQETGPGTQYF. For the CDR3, the DNA is TGCGCCAGCAGCCAAGAGACAGGGCCGGGTACGCAGTATTTT.

A word on this clone: A read error may produce the germline difference seen at one junction end. The rearrangement uses TRBV6-6 and TRBJ2-7, with TRBD2 identical over 9 bases. The CDR3 sequence is 15 residues long. CDR1 and CDR2 from the germline V gene are MNHNY and SVGAGI (reference sequence). In nucleotides, the CDR3 is TGTGCCAGCAGTCACTCAAGCGGGAGGCTTTTAGGGCAGTACTTC. Protein sequence: CASSHSSGRLLGQYF.

The CDR3 region has the DNA TGTGCCAGCAGCCTTCAGCGGGCCCTCTCCTACAATGAGCAGTTCTTC. This translates into CASSLQRALSYNEQFF. The chain carries TRBV11-2 and TRBJ2-1; TRBD2 is a possible D gene (6 bases). Trimming removed 5 bases from V and 0 bases from J, with 14 bases in between. This CDR3 comprises 16 residues. Looked up from germline, CDR1 is SGHAT and CDR2 is FQNNGV.

This chain joins TRBV5-1 and TRBJ2-3; TRBD2 is a possible D gene (6 bases). Germline V gene sequence: CDR1 SGHRS, CDR2 YFSETQ. With 2 bases removed from V and 2 bases from J, the gap between germline ends came to 12 bases. This CDR3 contains 15 residues. CDR3 region: CASSFTGLNTDTQYF. CDR3 nucleotides: TGCGCCAGCAGCTTTACGGGACTCAACACAGATACGCAGTATTTT.

The chain couples TRBV4-1 to TRBJ2-7; 11 bases align to TRBD2. The CDR3 totals 14 residues. Germline CDR1 reads MGHRA; CDR2 reads YSYEKL. V gave up 6 bases and J gave up 3 bases; unmatched junction bases: 4. Here the CDR3 DNA reads TGCGCCAGCAGTAGCGGGGGGGCGGTCTACGAGCAGTACTTC. This translates into CASSSGGAVYEQYF.

This clone appeared once. The chain has TRBV19 and TRBJ1-1; a possible D gene is TRBD1 (5 bases). The length of the CDR3 is 16 residues. Looked up from germline, CDR1 is LNHDA and CDR2 is SQIVND (reference sequence). Trimming took 3 bases from V and 1 from J, leaving 15 bases between them. CDR3 nucleotides: TGTGCCAGTAGTATCCAACCCAGGGAGGCGAACACTGAAGCTTTCTTT. This sequence encodes CASSIQPREANTEAFF.

This clone was detected once. This chain uses TRBV2 with TRBJ2-1, with TRBD2 identical over 12 bases. CDR3 length equals 20 residues. Looked up from germline, CDR1 is SNHLY and CDR2 is FYNNEI. The V gene end was trimmed by 6 bases and the J gene end by 3 bases; junction bases not matched to a gene: 18. This chain's CDR3 is CASSSSTSGGLNYLYNEQFF. CDR3 sequence (DNA): TGTGCCAGCAGCTCGTCGACTAGCGGGGGTCTCAATTACCTCTACAATGAGCAGTTCTTC.

The chain has TRBV5-5 and TRBJ2-5, with 9 positions matching TRBD2. The CDR3 consists of 15 residues. Germline V gives CDR1 SGHKS, CDR2 YYEKEE (reference sequence). J lost 0 bases, V lost 0 bases, and 0 bases had no gene match. CDR3 in DNA: TGTGCCAGCAGCTTGGGACTAGCGGACCAAGAGACCCAGTACTTC. Translated: CASSLGLADQETQYF.

The chain recombines TRBV7-3 with TRBJ2-5; D unresolved. With 2 bases removed from V and 2 bases from J, the gap between germline ends came to 6 bases. Per germline, CDR1 SGHTA and CDR2 FQGTGA. The CDR3 extends over 13 amino acids. The chain's CDR3 is CASSLGPQETQYF. CDR3 bases: TGTGCCAGCAGCTTAGGCCCACAAGAGACCCAGTACTTC.

The J gene is TRBJ2-3, the V gene TRBV12-5; TRBD2 is a possible D gene (6 bases). The germline V gene encodes CDR1 LGHNT and CDR2 FRNRAP. This CDR3 region has 15 residues. V lost 5 bases to trimming and J lost 3 bases, with 15 bases between them. Here the CDR3 reads CASGLTPGVTDTQYF. The CDR3 coding sequence is TGTGCTAGTGGTCTTACACCGGGGGTTACAGATACGCAGTATTTT.

The chain combines TRBV29-1 with TRBJ1-1, with 7 bases aligning to TRBD1. CDR1 SQVTM and CDR2 ANQGSEA come from the germline V gene. With 1 base clipped from V and 4 bases from J, the junction kept 6 bases outside the gene matches. This CDR3 has 14 residues. CDR3 loop: CSVEGSKGATEAFF. The CDR3 bases are TGCAGCGTTGAAGGGAGTAAGGGGGCCACTGAAGCTTTCTTT.

This clone appeared once. The CDR3 bases are TGTGCCAGCAGCTTAGCGTGGACTAGCGGGGGCCAAAAGTACTTC. Translated: CASSLAWTSGGQKYF. The chain couples TRBV7-6 to TRBJ2-7, with 13 nucleotides matching TRBD2. Looked up from germline, CDR1 is SGHVS and CDR2 is FNYEAQ. With V trimmed by 0 bases and J by 11 bases, 7 bases remained unmatched. This CDR3 region has 15 residues.

The chain joins TRBV7-2 to TRBJ1-6, with D possibly matching TRBD1 (6 bases). This CDR3 is built from 16 residues. Germline V gene sequence: CDR1 SGHTA, CDR2 FQGNSA. Trimming took 0 bases from V and 5 from J, leaving 11 bases between them. The CDR3 DNA reads as TGTGCCAGCAGCTTAGCAGGGGGGACTAATAATTCACCCCTCCACTTT. The encoded protein is CASSLAGGTNNSPLHF.

This chain connects TRBV6-5 to TRBJ1-2; 8 bases line up with TRBD1. The V and J ends lost 0 bases and 0 bases, in that order; junction bases with no gene match: 0. From germline, CDR1 is MNHEY and CDR2 SVGAGI. The length of the CDR3 is 15 residues. In nucleotides, the CDR3 is TGTGCCAGCAGTTACTCGACAGGGGCTAACTATGGCTACACCTTC. Translated: CASSYSTGANYGYTF.

This clone came up a few times. This chain links TRBV4-1 with TRBJ2-5; 8 positions match TRBD1. Trimming at V came to 0 bases and at J to 5 bases, leaving 8 bases not matched to a gene. The length of the CDR3 is 16 residues. In germline, CDR1 is MGHRA, CDR2 YSYEKL. The CDR3 spells CASSQDPRGHLETQYF. DNA of the CDR3: TGCGCCAGCAGCCAAGATCCCAGGGGGCATCTGGAGACCCAGTACTTC.

The chain has TRBV6-5 and TRBJ2-7; 11 bases align to TRBD2. After removal of 4 bases from V and 7 bases from J, the junction contained 6 bases not matched to a gene. The germline gives CDR1 MNHEY, CDR2 SVGAGI. The CDR3 extends over 14 amino acids. The CDR3 nucleotides are TGTGCCAGCAGTTTAGCGGGGGGGCCTAGGGAGCAGTACTTC. Protein product: CASSLAGGPREQYF.

The rearrangement joins TRBV28 to TRBJ2-3, with 13 bases aligning to TRBD2. The CDR3 totals 19 residues. Losses at the gene ends were 8 bases for V and 4 bases for J; bases not matched to a gene: 18. CDR1 and CDR2 (germline): MDHEN, SYDVKM. The CDR3 sequence: CASLGLGLTSGGTADTQYF. The CDR3 DNA is TGTGCCAGCCTGGGGTTAGGTTTGACTAGCGGGGGGACGGCAGATACGCAGTATTTT.

In this sample, this clone turned up a few times. V is TRBV30 and J is TRBJ1-1; 9 bases are a match to TRBD1. The CDR3 is 13 residues long. The V and J ends lost 8 bases and 3 bases, in that order; junction bases with no gene match: 7. The germline CDR1 and CDR2 sequences are GTSNPN and SVGIG (reference sequence). The CDR3: CAGGDREYTEAFF. The CDR3 DNA reads TGTGCCGGGGGGGACAGGGAGTACACTGAAGCTTTCTTT.

The J gene is TRBJ2-7, the V gene TRBV7-2; maybe TRBD2 (6 bases). The germline gives CDR1 SGHTA, CDR2 FQGNSA. The germline V and J ends were trimmed by 3 bases and 1 base, with 16 bases remaining between them. This CDR3 contains 16 residues. CDR3 sequence reads: CASSFGGAISSYEQYF. The CDR3 DNA reads TGTGCCAGCAGCTTTGGCGGGGCGATTTCGTCCTACGAGCAGTACTTC.